Sequencing of this T cell receptor (beta chain) was carried out in a study of technical replicates of blood from four donors. In germline, CDR1 is GTSNPN, CDR2 SVGIG (reference sequence). The V end lost 0 bases, the J end lost 10 bases, and 16 bases lay between the germline ends. CDR3 length: 14 amino acids. TCRdb's table, derived via immunoSEQ multiplex PCR, lists solely in-frame clones and lacks some. Of tens of thousands of clones in the sample, 80% to 95% were seen once. This chain joins TRBV30 and TRBJ2-1; a weak D match, TRBD2 (7 bases). Sequencing input: T cells isolated from PBMCs. The origin of this receptor is a human donor in good health. The chain's CDR3 is CAWSVSGGGYEQFF. DNA for the CDR3: TGTGCCTGGAGTGTATCTGGCGGGGGCTACGAGCAGTTCTTC. Drawing the rest from reference TRBV30 and TRBJ2-1, the complete variable domain is SQTIHQWPATLVQPVGSPLSLECTVEGTSNPNLYWYRQAAGRGLQLLFYSVGIGQISSEVPQNLSASRPQDRQFILSSKKLLLSDSGFYLCAWSVSGGGYEQFFGPGTRLTVL.